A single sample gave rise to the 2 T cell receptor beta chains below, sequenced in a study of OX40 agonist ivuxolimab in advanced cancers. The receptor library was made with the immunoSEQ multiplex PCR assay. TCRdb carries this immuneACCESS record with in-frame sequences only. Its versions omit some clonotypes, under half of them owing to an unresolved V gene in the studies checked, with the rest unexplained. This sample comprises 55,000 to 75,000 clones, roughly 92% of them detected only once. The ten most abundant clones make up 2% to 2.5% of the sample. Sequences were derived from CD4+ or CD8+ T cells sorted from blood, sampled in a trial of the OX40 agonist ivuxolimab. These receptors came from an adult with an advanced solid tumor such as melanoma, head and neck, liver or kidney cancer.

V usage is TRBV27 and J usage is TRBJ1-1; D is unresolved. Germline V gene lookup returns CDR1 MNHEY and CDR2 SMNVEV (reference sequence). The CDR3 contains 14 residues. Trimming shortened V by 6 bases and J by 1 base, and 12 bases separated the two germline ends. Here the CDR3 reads CASSLTFENTEAFF. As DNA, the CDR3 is TGTGCCAGCAGCCTGACCTTCGAGAACACTGAAGCTTTCTTT.

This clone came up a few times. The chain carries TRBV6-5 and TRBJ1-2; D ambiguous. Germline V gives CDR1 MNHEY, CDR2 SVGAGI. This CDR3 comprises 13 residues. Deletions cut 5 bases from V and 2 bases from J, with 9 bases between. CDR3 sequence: CASSPGSNYGYTF. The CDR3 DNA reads TGTGCCAGCAGTCCCGGATCAAACTATGGCTACACCTTC.